The entry below describes one T cell receptor (beta chain). Its antigen is undetermined. Repertoires were generated with immunoSEQ multiplex PCR, while TCRdb's copy carries only in-frame clones and drops some. In the table there are under 95,000 clones, approximately 89% of which are singletons. The CDR3 loop spans 16 amino acids. Trimming shortened V by 0 bases and J by 2 bases, and 11 bases separated the two germline ends. Germline CDR1 and CDR2: GTSNPN and SVGIG (reference sequence). These data belong to a study of OX40 agonist ivuxolimab in advanced cancers. Study-wide findings and caveats: Blood T cells, both CD4+ and CD8+, expanded clonally by week 6 at 0.1 to 3.0 mg/kg.

The rearrangement joins TRBV30 to TRBJ1-6; D might be TRBD1 (5 bases). The sequences come from CD4+ or CD8+ T cells sorted from blood, collected in a trial of the OX40 agonist ivuxolimab. The receptor was isolated from an adult with an advanced solid tumor such as melanoma, head and neck, liver or kidney cancer. The CDR3 nucleotides are TGTGCCTGGAGTGTACGCCAGGGAACCTATAATTCACCCCTCCACTTT. As protein: CAWSVRQGTYNSPLHF.